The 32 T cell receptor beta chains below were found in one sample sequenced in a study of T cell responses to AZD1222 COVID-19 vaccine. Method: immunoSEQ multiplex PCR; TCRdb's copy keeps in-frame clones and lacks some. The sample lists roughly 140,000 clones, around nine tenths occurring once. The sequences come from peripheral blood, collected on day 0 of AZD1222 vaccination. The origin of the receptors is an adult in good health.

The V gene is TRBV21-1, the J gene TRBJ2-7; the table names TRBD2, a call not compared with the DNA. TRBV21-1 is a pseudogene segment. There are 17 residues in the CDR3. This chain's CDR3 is CASSTPGDGRPLYEQYF. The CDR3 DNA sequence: TGTGCCAGCAGCACCCCCGGGGACGGGAGGCCTCTCTACGAGCAGTACTTC.

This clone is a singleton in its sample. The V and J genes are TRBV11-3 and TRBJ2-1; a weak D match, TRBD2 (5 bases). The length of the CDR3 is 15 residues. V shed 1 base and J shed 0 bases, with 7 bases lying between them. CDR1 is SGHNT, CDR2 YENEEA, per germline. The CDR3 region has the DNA TGTGCCAGCAGCTTAGGTGGGAGCTCCTACAATGAGCAGTTCTTC. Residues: CASSLGGSSYNEQFF.

For the CDR3, the DNA is TGTGCCAGCAGAGGACTAGCGAGTGCCGACGAGCAGTACTTC. Translating it yields CASRGLASADEQYF. The J gene is TRBJ2-7, the V gene TRBV28, with 9 positions matching TRBD2. Losses at the gene ends were 6 bases for V and 5 bases for J; bases not matched to a gene: 8. The CDR3 is 14 amino acids. Germline-derived CDR1 and CDR2 are MDHEN and SYDVKM.

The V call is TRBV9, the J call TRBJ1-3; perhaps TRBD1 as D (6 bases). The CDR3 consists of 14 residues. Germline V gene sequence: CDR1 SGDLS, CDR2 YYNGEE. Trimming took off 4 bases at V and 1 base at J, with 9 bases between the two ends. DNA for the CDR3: TGTGCCAGCAGCATACAGGGTTCTGGAAACACCATATATTTT. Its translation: CASSIQGSGNTIYF.

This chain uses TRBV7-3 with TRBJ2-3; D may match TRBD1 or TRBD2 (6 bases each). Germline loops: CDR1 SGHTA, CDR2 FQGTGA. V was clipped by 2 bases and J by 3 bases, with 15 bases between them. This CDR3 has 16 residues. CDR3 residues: CASSLVRGAKTDTQYF. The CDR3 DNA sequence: TGTGCCAGCAGCTTAGTAAGGGGGGCGAAGACAGATACGCAGTATTTT.

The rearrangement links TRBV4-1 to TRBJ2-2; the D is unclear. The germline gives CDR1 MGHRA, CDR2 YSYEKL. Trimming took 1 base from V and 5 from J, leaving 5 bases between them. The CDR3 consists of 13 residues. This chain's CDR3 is CASSQAVTGELFF. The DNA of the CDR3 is TGCGCCAGCAGCCAAGCCGTAACCGGGGAGCTGTTTTTT.

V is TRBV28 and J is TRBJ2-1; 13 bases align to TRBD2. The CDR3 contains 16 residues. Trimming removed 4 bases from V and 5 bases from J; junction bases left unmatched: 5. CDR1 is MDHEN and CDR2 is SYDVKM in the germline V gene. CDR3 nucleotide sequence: TGTGCCAGCAGTTCAGACGGGACTAGCGGGAACAATGAGCAGTTCTTC. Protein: CASSSDGTSGNNEQFF.

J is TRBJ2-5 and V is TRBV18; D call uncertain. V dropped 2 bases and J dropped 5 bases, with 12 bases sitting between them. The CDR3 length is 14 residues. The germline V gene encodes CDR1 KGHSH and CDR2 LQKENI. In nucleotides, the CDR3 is TGTGCCAGCTCACCAACCCTTAGGCAGGAGACCCAGTACTTC. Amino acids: CASSPTLRQETQYF. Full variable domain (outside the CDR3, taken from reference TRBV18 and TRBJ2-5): NAGVMQNPRHLVRRRGQEARLRCSPMKGHSHVYWYRQLPEEGLKFMVYLQKENIIDESGMPKERFSAEFPKEGPSILRIQQVVRGDSAAYFCASSPTLRQETQYFGPGTRLLVL.

CDR3 sequence (DNA): TGTGCCAGCAGCCAACCGACTAGCGGGCGGTCCTACGAGCAGTACTTC. This codes for CASSQPTSGRSYEQYF. V and J are TRBV3-1 (or the pseudogene TRBV3-2) and TRBJ2-7; 10 bases are shared with TRBD2. CDR1 and CDR2 (germline): LGHDT, YNNKEL (reference sequence). The CDR3 runs to 16 residues. Trimming removed 2 bases from V and 1 base from J; junction bases left unmatched: 5.

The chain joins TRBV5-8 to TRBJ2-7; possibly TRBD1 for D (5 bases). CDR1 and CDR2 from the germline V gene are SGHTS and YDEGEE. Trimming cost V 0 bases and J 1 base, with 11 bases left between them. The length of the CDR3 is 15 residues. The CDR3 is CASSLAHTGSYEQYF. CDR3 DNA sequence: TGTGCCAGCAGCTTGGCCCACACAGGTTCCTACGAGCAGTACTTC.

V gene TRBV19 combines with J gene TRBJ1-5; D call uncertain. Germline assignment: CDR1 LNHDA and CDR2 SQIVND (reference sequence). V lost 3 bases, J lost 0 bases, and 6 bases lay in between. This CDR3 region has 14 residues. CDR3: CASSIFASNQPQHF. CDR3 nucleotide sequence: TGTGCCAGTAGTATTTTTGCTAGCAATCAGCCCCAGCATTTT. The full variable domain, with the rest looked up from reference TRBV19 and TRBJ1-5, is DGGITQSPKYLFRKEGQNVTLSCEQNLNHDAMYWYRQDPGQGLRLIYYSQIVNDFQKGDIAEGYSVSREKKESFPLTVTSAQKNPTAFYLCASSIFASNQPQHFGDGTRLSIL.

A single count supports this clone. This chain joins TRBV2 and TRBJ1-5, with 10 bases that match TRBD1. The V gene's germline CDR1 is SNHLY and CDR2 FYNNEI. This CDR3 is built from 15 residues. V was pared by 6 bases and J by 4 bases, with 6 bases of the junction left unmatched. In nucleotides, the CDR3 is TGTGCCAGCAGCCGGGACAGGGGTTTAAATCAGCCCCAGCATTTT. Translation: CASSRDRGLNQPQHF.

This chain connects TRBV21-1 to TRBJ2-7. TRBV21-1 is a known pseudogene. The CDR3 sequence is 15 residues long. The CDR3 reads CASSTVGRPSYEQYF. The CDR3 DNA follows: TGTGCCAGCAGCACTGTGGGACGGCCTTCCTACGAGCAGTACTTC.

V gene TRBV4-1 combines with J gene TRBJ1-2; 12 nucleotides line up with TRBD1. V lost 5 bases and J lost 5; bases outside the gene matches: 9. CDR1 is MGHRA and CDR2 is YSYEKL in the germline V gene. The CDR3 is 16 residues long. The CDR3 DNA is TGCGCCAGCAGCTCCCCTCGGGACAGGGGGCGATATGGCTACACCTTC. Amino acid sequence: CASSSPRDRGRYGYTF.

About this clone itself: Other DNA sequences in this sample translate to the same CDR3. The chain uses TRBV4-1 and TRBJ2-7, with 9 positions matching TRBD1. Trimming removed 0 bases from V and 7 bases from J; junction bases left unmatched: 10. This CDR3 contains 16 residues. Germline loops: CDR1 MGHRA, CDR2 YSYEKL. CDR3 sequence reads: CASSQDLWDRAQEQYF. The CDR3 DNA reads TGCGCCAGCAGCCAAGACCTATGGGACAGGGCCCAAGAGCAGTACTTC.

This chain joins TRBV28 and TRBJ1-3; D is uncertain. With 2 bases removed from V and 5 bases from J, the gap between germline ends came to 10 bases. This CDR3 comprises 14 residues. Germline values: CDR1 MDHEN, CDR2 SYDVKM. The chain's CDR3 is CASSLGRARNTIYF. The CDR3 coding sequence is TGTGCCAGCAGTTTAGGTAGGGCCCGAAACACCATATATTTT.

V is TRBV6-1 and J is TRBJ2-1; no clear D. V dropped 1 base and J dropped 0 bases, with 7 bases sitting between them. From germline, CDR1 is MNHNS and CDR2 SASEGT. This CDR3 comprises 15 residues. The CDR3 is CASSEGTVSYNEQFF. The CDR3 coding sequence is TGTGCCAGCAGTGAAGGAACGGTCTCCTACAATGAGCAGTTCTTC.

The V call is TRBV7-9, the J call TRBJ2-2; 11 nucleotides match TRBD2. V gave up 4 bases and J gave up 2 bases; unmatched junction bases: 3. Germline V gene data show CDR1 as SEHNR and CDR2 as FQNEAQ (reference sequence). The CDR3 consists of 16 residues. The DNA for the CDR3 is TGTGCCAGCAGCTCGAGACTAGCGGGAAACACCGGGGAGCTGTTTTTT. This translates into CASSSRLAGNTGELFF.

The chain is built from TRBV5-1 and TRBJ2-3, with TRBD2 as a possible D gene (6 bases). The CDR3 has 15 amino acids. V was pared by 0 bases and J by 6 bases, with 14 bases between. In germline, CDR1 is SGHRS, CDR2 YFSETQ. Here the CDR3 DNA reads TGCGCCAGCAGCTTGGACGGAGGGCCTACGGATACGCAGTATTTT. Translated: CASSLDGGPTDTQYF.

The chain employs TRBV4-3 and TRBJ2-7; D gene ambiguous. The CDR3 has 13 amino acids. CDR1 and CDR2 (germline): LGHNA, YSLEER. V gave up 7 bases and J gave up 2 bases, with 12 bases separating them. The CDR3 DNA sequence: TGCGCCAGCACCTGTCCGAGGCCCTACGAGCAGTACTTC. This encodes CASTCPRPYEQYF.

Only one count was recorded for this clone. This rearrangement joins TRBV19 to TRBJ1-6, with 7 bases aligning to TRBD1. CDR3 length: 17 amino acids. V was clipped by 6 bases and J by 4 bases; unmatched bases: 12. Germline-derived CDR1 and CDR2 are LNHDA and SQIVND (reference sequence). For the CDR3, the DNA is TGTGCCAGTAGCGCCGTTCGACAGGGACTTTATAATTCACCCCTCCACTTT. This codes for CASSAVRQGLYNSPLHF.

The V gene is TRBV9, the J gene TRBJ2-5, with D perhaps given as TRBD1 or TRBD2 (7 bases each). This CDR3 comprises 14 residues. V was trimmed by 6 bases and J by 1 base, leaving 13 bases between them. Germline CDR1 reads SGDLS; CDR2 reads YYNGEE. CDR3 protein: CASNRGGPQETQYF. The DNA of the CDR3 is TGTGCCAGCAACAGGGGAGGGCCCCAAGAGACCCAGTACTTC.

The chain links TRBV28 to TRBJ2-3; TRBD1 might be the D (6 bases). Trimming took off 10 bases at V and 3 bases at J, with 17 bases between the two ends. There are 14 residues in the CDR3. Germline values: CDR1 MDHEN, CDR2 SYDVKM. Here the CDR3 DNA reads TGTGCCACCCAGAACAGGGTTGAAACAGATACGCAGTATTTT. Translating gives CATQNRVETDTQYF.

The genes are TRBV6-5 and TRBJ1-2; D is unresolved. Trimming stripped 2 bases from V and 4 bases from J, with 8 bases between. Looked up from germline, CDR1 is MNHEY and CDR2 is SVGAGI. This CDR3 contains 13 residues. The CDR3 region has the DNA TGTGCCAGCAGTTACGACGGTATCTATGGCTACACCTTC. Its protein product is CASSYDGIYGYTF.

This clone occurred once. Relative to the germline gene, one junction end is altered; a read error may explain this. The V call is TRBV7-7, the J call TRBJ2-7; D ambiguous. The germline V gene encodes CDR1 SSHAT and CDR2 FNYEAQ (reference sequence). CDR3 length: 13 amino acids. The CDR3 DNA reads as TGTGCTAGCAGCACCCGGTTGGGCCACGAGCAGTACTTC. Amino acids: CASSTRLGHEQYF.

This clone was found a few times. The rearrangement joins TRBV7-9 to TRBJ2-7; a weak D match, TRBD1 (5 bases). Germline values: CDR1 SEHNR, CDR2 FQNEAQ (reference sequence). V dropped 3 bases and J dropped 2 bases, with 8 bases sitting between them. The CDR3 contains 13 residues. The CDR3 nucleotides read TGTGCCAGCAGCTTCGCAGGGACCTACGAGCAGTACTTC. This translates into CASSFAGTYEQYF.

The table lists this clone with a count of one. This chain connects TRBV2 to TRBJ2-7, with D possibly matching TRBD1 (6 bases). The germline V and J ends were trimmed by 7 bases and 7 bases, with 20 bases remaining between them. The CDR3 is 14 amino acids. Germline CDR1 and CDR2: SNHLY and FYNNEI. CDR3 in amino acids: CASTRSQGPSEQYF. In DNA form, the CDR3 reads TGTGCCAGCACGAGGAGTCAGGGGCCTTCGGAGCAGTACTTC.

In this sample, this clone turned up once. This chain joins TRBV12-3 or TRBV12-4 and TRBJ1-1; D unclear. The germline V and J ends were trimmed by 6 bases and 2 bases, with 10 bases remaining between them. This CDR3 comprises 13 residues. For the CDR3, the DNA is TGTGCCAGCAGCTGGGCCTCAAACACTGAAGCTTTCTTT. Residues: CASSWASNTEAFF.

The chain's CDR3 is CASSIRDFLSYEQYF. DNA of the CDR3: TGTGCCAGCAGCATACGGGACTTCCTCTCCTACGAGCAGTACTTC. V and J are TRBV21-1 and TRBJ2-7; the listed D gene, TRBD2, was not tested against the DNA. TRBV21-1 counts as a pseudogene. The CDR3 sequence is 15 residues long.

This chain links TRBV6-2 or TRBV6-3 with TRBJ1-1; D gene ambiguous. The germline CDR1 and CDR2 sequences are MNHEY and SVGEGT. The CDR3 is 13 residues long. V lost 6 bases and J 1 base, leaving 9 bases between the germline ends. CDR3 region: CASSLDPNTEAFF. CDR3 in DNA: TGTGCCAGCAGCTTGGATCCGAACACTGAAGCTTTCTTT.

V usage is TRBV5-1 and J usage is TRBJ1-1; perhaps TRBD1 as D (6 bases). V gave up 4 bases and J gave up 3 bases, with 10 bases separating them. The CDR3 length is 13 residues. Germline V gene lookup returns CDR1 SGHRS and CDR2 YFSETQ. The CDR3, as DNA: TGCGCCAGCAGCAAGACAGGTTACACTGAAGCTTTCTTT. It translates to CASSKTGYTEAFF.

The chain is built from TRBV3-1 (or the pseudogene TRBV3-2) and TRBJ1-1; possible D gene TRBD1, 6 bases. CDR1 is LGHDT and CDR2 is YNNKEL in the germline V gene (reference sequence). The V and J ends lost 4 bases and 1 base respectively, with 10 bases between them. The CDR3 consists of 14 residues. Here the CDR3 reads CASSLGQWNTEAFF. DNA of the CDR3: TGTGCCAGCAGCCTTGGACAGTGGAACACTGAAGCTTTCTTT.